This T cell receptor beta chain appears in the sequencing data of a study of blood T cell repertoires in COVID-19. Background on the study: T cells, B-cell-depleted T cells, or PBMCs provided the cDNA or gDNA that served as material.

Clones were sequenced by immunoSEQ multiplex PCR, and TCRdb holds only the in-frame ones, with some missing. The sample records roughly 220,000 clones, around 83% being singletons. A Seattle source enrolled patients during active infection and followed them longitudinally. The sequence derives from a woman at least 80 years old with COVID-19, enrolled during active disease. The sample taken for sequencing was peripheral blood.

The CDR3 protein is CASSFLLSPSTDTQYF. The CDR3 coding sequence is TGTGCCAGCAGTTTCCTTCTATCCCCGAGCACAGATACGCAGTATTTT. The chain employs TRBV27 and TRBJ2-3; D not resolved. The CDR3 is made up of 16 amino acids. Germline V gene lookup returns CDR1 MNHEY and CDR2 SMNVEV (reference sequence). The V end lost 3 bases, the J end lost 0 bases, and 13 bases lay between the germline ends.